The next 32 T cell receptor beta chains were all read from a single sample in a study of shared clonotypes between healthy human individuals. Naive CD8 cells lacked CD45RO and underwent positive selection for CCR7, leaving out terminally differentiated effector memory CD45RA+ cells. Produced via immunoSEQ multiplex PCR; TCRdb's table is partial and in-frame only. The data contain 800,000 to 950,000 clones, about 96% of them singletons. Sequencing was carried out using naive CD8+ T cells sorted from blood. These receptors were collected from a man aged 30-40 years in good health.

This rearrangement joins TRBV28 to TRBJ2-7; 7 bases match TRBD1. V was clipped by 6 bases and J by 0 bases; unmatched bases: 8. CDR1 MDHEN and CDR2 SYDVKM come from the germline V gene. The CDR3 contains 15 residues. CDR3 DNA: TGTGCCAGCAGGGACCGACAGGGCTTCTCCTACGAGCAGTACTTC. Translation: CASRDRQGFSYEQYF.

V usage is TRBV15 and J usage is TRBJ2-3; 9 positions match TRBD2. The CDR3 has 18 residues. Germline assignment: CDR1 LNHNV and CDR2 YYDKDF (reference sequence). With V trimmed by 5 bases and J by 5 bases, 17 bases remained unmatched. For the CDR3, the DNA is TGTGCCACCAGCCGTCAATCACTGGCGGGAGGGCCGGGAGATACGCAGTATTTT. Amino acids: CATSRQSLAGGPGDTQYF. The complete variable domain, with remaining parts taken from reference TRBV15 and TRBJ2-3, reads DAMVIQNPRYQVTQFGKPVTLSCSQTLNHNVMYWYQQKSSQAPKLLFHYYDKDFNNEADTPDNFQSRRPNTSFCFLDIRSPGLGDTAMYLCATSRQSLAGGPGDTQYFGPGTRLTVL.

The rearrangement uses TRBV6-5 and TRBJ2-7; D might be TRBD1 or TRBD2, each matching 5 bases. The CDR3 is 15 amino acids. V was cut by 2 bases and J by 5 bases, with 16 bases left in between. CDR1 MNHEY and CDR2 SVGAGI come from the germline V gene. The CDR3 coding sequence is TGTGCCAGCAGTTACAGTGGGACCAGATCAAACGAGCAGTACTTC. This gives the protein CASSYSGTRSNEQYF.

In regard to this clone: This CDR3 is missing its conserved last phenylalanine or tryptophan, likely due to a read error. The limits of the CDR3 on the DNA are not certain, so only TCRdb's listed CDR3 is given. The chain recombines TRBV21-1 with TRBJ2-7; the table's TRBD1 call for D was not verified on the DNA. TRBV21-1 is a known pseudogene. The CDR3 sequence runs 12 residues, both termini included. The CDR3 here is CASSIPRTVKSA.

The rearrangement joins TRBV19 to TRBJ2-3; a weak D match, TRBD2 (5 bases). V lost 6 bases, J lost 4 bases, and 11 bases lay in between. The CDR3 extends over 13 amino acids. CDR1 and CDR2 from the germline V gene are LNHDA and SQIVND (reference sequence). In DNA, the CDR3 is TGTGCCAGTAGCCCGGGGTCAGCAGATACGCAGTATTTT. As protein: CASSPGSADTQYF. Drawing the rest from reference TRBV19 and TRBJ2-3, the complete variable domain is DGGITQSPKYLFRKEGQNVTLSCEQNLNHDAMYWYRQDPGQGLRLIYYSQIVNDFQKGDIAEGYSVSREKKESFPLTVTSAQKNPTAFYLCASSPGSADTQYFGPGTRLTVL.

V gene TRBV7-9 combines with J gene TRBJ2-3, with 9 nucleotides matching TRBD2. This CDR3 is built from 16 residues. Looked up from germline, CDR1 is SEHNR and CDR2 is FQNEAQ (reference sequence). V shed 6 bases and J 2 bases; nucleotides not matched to a gene: 9. This chain's CDR3 is CASSPFAGGDTDTQYF. The CDR3 DNA sequence: TGTGCCAGCAGTCCTTTCGCGGGAGGGGACACAGATACGCAGTATTTT.

The rearrangement joins TRBV13 to TRBJ2-3, with D unresolved. CDR3 length: 15 amino acids. V gave up 2 bases and J gave up 1 base, with 10 bases separating them. Germline CDR1 PRHDT, CDR2 FYEKMQ (reference sequence). CDR3 loop: CASSLYTPGTDTQYF. The CDR3 nucleotides are TGTGCCAGCAGCTTATATACGCCGGGCACAGATACGCAGTATTTT.

Of note for this clone: The same CDR3 can be traced to other DNA sequences in this sample. This chain uses TRBV7-2 with TRBJ2-4; D is unclear. Per germline, CDR1 SGHTA and CDR2 FQGNSA. V lost 0 bases and J lost 8, with 8 bases in between. The CDR3 contains 13 residues. CDR3 sequence reads: CASSLASWDIQYF. DNA for the CDR3: TGTGCCAGCAGCTTAGCATCATGGGACATTCAGTACTTC.

The chain is built from TRBV7-9 and TRBJ1-5; no definite D call. This CDR3 spans 16 amino acids. From germline, CDR1 is SEHNR and CDR2 FQNEAQ (reference sequence). V was pared by 5 bases and J by 4 bases, with 18 bases between. CDR3 sequence (DNA): TGTGCCAGCAGCCCCGCCACCCCCGGGAAAAATCAGCCCCAGCATTTT. As protein: CASSPATPGKNQPQHF.

This clone was picked up one time. V usage is TRBV28 and J usage is TRBJ2-7, with D perhaps matching TRBD2 (6 bases). Germline assignment: CDR1 MDHEN and CDR2 SYDVKM. With 8 bases removed from V and 3 bases from J, the gap between germline ends came to 14 bases. The CDR3 sequence is 13 residues long. The CDR3 nucleotides read TGTGCCAGCGGAGAGGGACTTCACTACGAGCAGTACTTC. Translated: CASGEGLHYEQYF.

V usage is TRBV11-2 and J usage is TRBJ2-7; the D gene is possibly TRBD2 (6 bases). CDR1 is SGHAT and CDR2 is FQNNGV in the germline V gene. Deletions cut 2 bases from V and 2 bases from J, with 16 bases between. The CDR3 loop spans 16 amino acids. The CDR3 DNA reads TGTGCCAGCAGCTTATGGAGGGACCACCCTACCTACGAGCAGTACTTC. It is translated as CASSLWRDHPTYEQYF.

This clone appeared a few times. This chain links TRBV9 with TRBJ2-1; tentatively, D is TRBD1 (5 bases). There are 12 residues in the CDR3. V was shortened by 0 bases and J by 7 bases, with 5 bases between the two germline ends. The germline V gene has CDR1 SGDLS and CDR2 YYNGEE. CDR3 in DNA: TGTGCCAGCAGCGTAGGACAGAATGAGCAGTTCTTC. The encoded protein is CASSVGQNEQFF.

J is TRBJ2-1 and V is TRBV7-9; TRBD1 matches 7 bases. Germline CDR1 and CDR2: SEHNR and FQNEAQ (reference sequence). V lost 5 bases, J lost 1 base, and 8 bases stayed unmatched. The CDR3 covers 16 residues. CDR3 nucleotide sequence: TGTGCCAGCAGCGGGTTGGACAGGTATTCCTACAATGAGCAGTTCTTC. Its protein is CASSGLDRYSYNEQFF.

V gene TRBV4-1 combines with J gene TRBJ2-1; D is unresolved. Germline V CDR1 and CDR2: MGHRA, YSYEKL. V dropped 4 bases and J dropped 4 bases, with 8 bases sitting between them. The CDR3 is made up of 13 amino acids. The CDR3 reads CASSPLIYNEQFF. CDR3 bases: TGCGCCAGCAGCCCCTTAATTTACAATGAGCAGTTCTTC.

This clone appeared a few times. Other DNA sequences in this sample translate to the same CDR3. The rearrangement links TRBV4-2 to TRBJ1-5; D unclear. Germline V gene sequence: CDR1 LGHNA, CDR2 YNFKEQ. V was clipped by 0 bases and J by 4 bases, with 1 base between them. The CDR3 runs to 12 residues. CDR3 in DNA: TGTGCCAGCAGCCAAGATAATCAGCCCCAGCATTTT. It yields the protein CASSQDNQPQHF.

This chain links TRBV7-9 with TRBJ2-1, with TRBD2 matching over 11 bases. The V segment lost 5 bases and the J segment 4 bases; nucleotides outside the gene matches: 4. Germline lookup yields CDR1 SEHNR and CDR2 FQNEAQ (reference sequence). The CDR3 is made up of 15 amino acids. CDR3 protein: CASSPGLAEYNEQFF. The CDR3 DNA reads as TGTGCCAGCAGCCCGGGACTAGCGGAATACAATGAGCAGTTCTTC.

This clone appeared a few times. CDR3: CASTTPGGTSTDTQYF. DNA for the CDR3: TGTGCCAGCACGACCCCAGGAGGGACTAGCACAGATACGCAGTATTTT. The rearrangement links TRBV11-2 to TRBJ2-3; TRBD2 might be the D (6 bases). Trimming removed 7 bases from V and 0 bases from J, with 17 bases in between. This CDR3 comprises 16 residues. From germline, CDR1 is SGHAT and CDR2 FQNNGV. The full variable domain, in which reference TRBV11-2 and TRBJ2-3 provide the parts outside the CDR3, is EAGVAQSPRYKIIEKRQSVAFWCNPISGHATLYWYQQILGQGPKLLIQFQNNGVVDDSQLPKDRFSAERLKGVDSTLKIQPAKLEDSAVYLCASTTPGGTSTDTQYFGPGTRLTVL.

The sample holds one count of this clone. The genes are TRBV11-2 and TRBJ2-1, with D possibly being TRBD1 or TRBD2 (5 bases each). The CDR3 has 15 residues. Germline-derived CDR1 and CDR2 are SGHAT and FQNNGV. Trimming removed 6 bases at V and 4 bases at J, with 16 bases between. The CDR3 here is CASRHTGTTYNEQFF. The CDR3 DNA reads TGTGCCAGCAGACATACCGGGACGACGTACAATGAGCAGTTCTTC.

The chain has TRBV27 and TRBJ1-4; a weak D match, TRBD1 (6 bases). V was cut by 5 bases and J by 7 bases, with 14 bases left in between. Germline values: CDR1 MNHEY, CDR2 SMNVEV (reference sequence). This CDR3 comprises 14 residues. This CDR3 is CASSLTQGGEKLFF. In DNA form, the CDR3 reads TGTGCCAGCAGTCTAACACAGGGTGGTGAAAAACTGTTTTTT. Based on the CDR3 plus reference TRBV27 and TRBJ1-4, the full variable domain is EAQVTQNPRYLITVTGKKLTVTCSQNMNHEYMSWYRQDPGLGLRQIYYSMNVEVTDKGDVPEGYKVSRKEKRNFPLILESPSPNQTSLYFCASSLTQGGEKLFFGSGTQLSVL.

This clone was counted a single time. The chain carries TRBV6-1 and TRBJ1-1, with 9 bases identical to TRBD1. Trimming took 6 bases from V and 7 from J; bases not matched to a gene: 3. Germline assignment: CDR1 MNHNS and CDR2 SASEGT. The CDR3 length is 12 residues. CDR3 coding DNA: TGTGCCAGCAGGGGGGACAGGGTTGAAGCTTTCTTT. Translated, it gives CASRGDRVEAFF.

The genes are TRBV5-6 and TRBJ2-3; no definite D call. The CDR3 contains 12 residues. V was cut by 4 bases and J by 3 bases, with 6 bases left in between. In germline, CDR1 is SGHDT, CDR2 YYEEEE. CDR3: CASSTSTDTQYF. The DNA of the CDR3 is TGTGCCAGCAGCACCAGTACAGATACGCAGTATTTT.

The V and J genes are TRBV5-1 and TRBJ2-7; 10 positions match TRBD2. The ends lost 4 bases at V and 3 bases at J; junction bases unmatched: 7. The CDR3 is 15 residues long. CDR1 and CDR2 from the germline V gene are SGHRS and YFSETQ. For the CDR3, the DNA is TGCGCCAGCAGCCAGACTAGCGGGCAGTTCTACGAGCAGTACTTC. It yields the protein CASSQTSGQFYEQYF.

This chain joins TRBV5-8 and TRBJ2-6; the D is unclear. The CDR3 loop spans 14 amino acids. Germline CDR1 is SGHTS and CDR2 is YDEGEE. V was clipped by 2 bases and J by 0 bases, with 3 bases between them. The CDR3 coding sequence is TGTGCCAGCAGCTTCGGCTCTGGGGCCAACGTCCTGACTTTC. The encoded protein is CASSFGSGANVLTF.

The genes are TRBV6-5 and TRBJ1-5, with TRBD1 matching 7 bases. Per germline, CDR1 MNHEY and CDR2 SVGAGI. This CDR3 region has 15 residues. The V segment lost 6 bases and the J segment 4 bases; nucleotides outside the gene matches: 9. CDR3 nucleotide sequence: TGTGCCAGCAGACCCGGGACAGCCGTTAATCAGCCCCAGCATTTT. This sequence encodes CASRPGTAVNQPQHF.

This rearrangement joins TRBV7-6 to TRBJ2-1, with 9 bases fitting TRBD2. Germline CDR1 SGHVS, CDR2 FNYEAQ. J gave up 7 bases and V 4 bases, and 8 bases lay outside the gene matches. The CDR3 sequence is 15 residues long. CDR3: CASSSGTSYGNEQFF. CDR3 bases: TGTGCCAGCAGCTCTGGGACTAGCTACGGGAATGAGCAGTTCTTC.

The chain couples TRBV9 to TRBJ2-3; 12 positions match TRBD2. The CDR3 loop spans 16 amino acids. The germline V gene has CDR1 SGDLS and CDR2 YYNGEE. Trimming removed 0 bases from V and 4 bases from J; junction bases left unmatched: 3. CDR3 protein: CASSVETSGSSDTQYF. For the CDR3, the DNA is TGTGCCAGCAGCGTAGAGACTAGCGGGAGTTCAGATACGCAGTATTTT.

The rearrangement links TRBV2 to TRBJ1-4, with unresolved D. Germline assignment: CDR1 SNHLY and CDR2 FYNNEI. The CDR3 extends over 16 amino acids. Trimming took 8 bases from V and 6 from J, leaving 22 bases between them. The CDR3 nucleotides read TGTGCCAGCGAGCGGTCATATTTGGTGTTGGATGAAAAACTGTTTTTT. Protein: CASERSYLVLDEKLFF.

The chain uses TRBV27 and TRBJ2-7, with 9 bases fitting TRBD2. Trimming removed 0 bases from V and 3 bases from J; junction bases left unmatched: 6. Looked up from germline, CDR1 is MNHEY and CDR2 is SMNVEV (reference sequence). This CDR3 region has 16 residues. CDR3 sequence (DNA): TGTGCCAGCAGTTTATCCGCGGGAGGGGTGGGCTACGAGCAGTACTTC. It encodes CASSLSAGGVGYEQYF.

The chain uses TRBV6-1 and TRBJ2-7, with 16 bases identical to TRBD2. Trimming removed 3 bases from V and 5 bases from J; junction bases left unmatched: 1. The germline V gene encodes CDR1 MNHNS and CDR2 SASEGT. The CDR3 has 15 residues. The DNA of the CDR3 is TGTGCCAGCAGTGATGGGACTAGCGGGAGGGACGAGCAGTACTTC. Its protein product is CASSDGTSGRDEQYF.

The chain has TRBV29-1 and TRBJ2-1; TRBD2 matches 8 bases. V trimming: 7 bases; J trimming: 5 bases; junction bases outside the gene matches: 10. This CDR3 comprises 14 residues. Germline-derived CDR1 and CDR2 are SQVTM and ANQGSEA. The CDR3 nucleotides are TGCAGCGCCTTTCTAGGCGGGAGGAACAATGAGCAGTTCTTC. Protein sequence: CSAFLGGRNNEQFF.

V and J are TRBV7-6 and TRBJ1-1, with a possible D match to TRBD1 (5 bases). V was trimmed by 5 bases and J by 0 bases, leaving 7 bases between them. CDR3 length equals 13 residues. The germline V gene encodes CDR1 SGHVS and CDR2 FNYEAQ. The CDR3: CASSHRMNTEAFF. CDR3 nucleotide sequence: TGTGCCAGCAGCCACAGGATGAACACTGAAGCTTTCTTT.

This clone was recorded only once. The genes are TRBV7-9 and TRBJ2-1; the match to TRBD1 covers 12 bases. The CDR3 loop spans 15 amino acids. From germline, CDR1 is SEHNR and CDR2 FQNEAQ (reference sequence). V lost 4 bases and J lost 9; bases outside the gene matches: 7. CDR3 residues: CASSWPGQGAVEQFF. CDR3 sequence (DNA): TGTGCCAGCAGCTGGCCGGGACAGGGGGCGGTTGAGCAGTTCTTC.